What follows is one T cell receptor beta chain and its context. Its antigen is currently unknown. This CDR3 is 14 amino acids long. Germline V gene data show CDR1 as SEHNR and CDR2 as FQNEAQ (reference sequence). Trimming left V 4 bases short and J 1 base short, with 7 bases between. These data are taken from a study of T cells in localized non-small cell lung cancer. Study-level findings and limits: Measurement of T cell clonality placed uninvolved adjacent lung highest, above the level in tumor. Owing to sequencing of a solitary tumor region, heterogeneity cannot be discounted.

The assay was immunoSEQ multiplex PCR, and TCRdb's table has in-frame clones only and misses some. Among roughly 24,000 clones listed, about 84% were seen once. The rearrangement joins TRBV7-9 to TRBJ2-2; no firm D call. The sequencing used peripheral blood, collected before any cancer treatment. This TCR was recovered from a man aged 35 to 70 with stage III squamous cell lung carcinoma. CDR3 coding DNA: TGTGCCAGCAGCTCGGACGGGAACACCGGGGAGCTGTTTTTT. Translated: CASSSDGNTGELFF. Full variable domain (rest looked up from reference TRBV7-9 and TRBJ2-2): DTGVSQNPRHKITKRGQNVTFRCDPISEHNRLYWYRQTLGQGPEFLTYFQNEAQLEKSRLLSDRFSAERPKGSFSTLEIQRTEQGDSAMYLCASSSDGNTGELFFGEGSRLTVL.